The source of this T cell receptor beta chain is a study of blood T cell repertoires in COVID-19. Clones were sequenced by immunoSEQ multiplex PCR, and TCRdb holds only the in-frame ones, with some missing. The repertoire holds 250,000 to 300,000 clones, with 80% to 90% as singletons. The count of this clone is one. Germline V gene sequence: CDR1 SGHRS, CDR2 YFSETQ. V gave up 5 bases and J gave up 12 bases; unmatched junction bases: 13. The CDR3 extends over 13 amino acids. The sequenced sample consisted of peripheral blood. The receptor was derived from a woman in her 70s with acute or convalescent COVID-19. J is TRBJ1-1 and V is TRBV5-1, with TRBD1 identical over 7 bases. The CDR3 DNA follows: TGCGCCAGCAGTACAAATGACAGGGTCCTGACTTTCTTT. Its protein is CASSTNDRVLTFF.